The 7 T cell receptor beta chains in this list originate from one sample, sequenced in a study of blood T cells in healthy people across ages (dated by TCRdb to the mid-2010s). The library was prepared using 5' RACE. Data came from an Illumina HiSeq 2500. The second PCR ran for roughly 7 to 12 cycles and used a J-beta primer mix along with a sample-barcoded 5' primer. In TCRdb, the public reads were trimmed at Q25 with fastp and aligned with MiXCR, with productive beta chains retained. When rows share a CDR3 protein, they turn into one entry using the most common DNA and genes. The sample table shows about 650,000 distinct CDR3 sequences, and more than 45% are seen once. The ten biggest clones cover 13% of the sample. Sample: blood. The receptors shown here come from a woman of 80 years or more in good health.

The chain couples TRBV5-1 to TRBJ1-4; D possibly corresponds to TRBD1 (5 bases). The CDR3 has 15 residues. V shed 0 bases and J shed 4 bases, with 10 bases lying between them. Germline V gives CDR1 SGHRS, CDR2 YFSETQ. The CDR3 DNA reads TGCGCCAGCAGCTTGGGTGGGACGGGTAATGAAAAACTGTTTTTT. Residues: CASSLGGTGNEKLFF.

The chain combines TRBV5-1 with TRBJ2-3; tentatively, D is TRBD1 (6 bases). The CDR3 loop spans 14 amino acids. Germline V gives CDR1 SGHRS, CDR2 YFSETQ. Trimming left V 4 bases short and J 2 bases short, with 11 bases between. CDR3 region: CASSVTGITDTQYF. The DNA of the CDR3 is TGCGCCAGCAGCGTGACAGGCATCACAGATACGCAGTATTTT.

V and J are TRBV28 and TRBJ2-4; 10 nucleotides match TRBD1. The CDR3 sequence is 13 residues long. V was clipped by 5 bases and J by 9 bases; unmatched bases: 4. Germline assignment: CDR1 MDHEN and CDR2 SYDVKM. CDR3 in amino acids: CASSTGQGVIQYF. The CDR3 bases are TGTGCCAGCAGTACAGGACAGGGGGTCATTCAGTACTTC.

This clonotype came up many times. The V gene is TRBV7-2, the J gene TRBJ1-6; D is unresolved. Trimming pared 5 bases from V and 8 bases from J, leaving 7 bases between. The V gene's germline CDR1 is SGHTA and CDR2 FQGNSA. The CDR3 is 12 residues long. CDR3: CASSPDYSPLHF. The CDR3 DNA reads TGTGCCAGCAGCCCAGACTATTCACCCCTCCACTTT.

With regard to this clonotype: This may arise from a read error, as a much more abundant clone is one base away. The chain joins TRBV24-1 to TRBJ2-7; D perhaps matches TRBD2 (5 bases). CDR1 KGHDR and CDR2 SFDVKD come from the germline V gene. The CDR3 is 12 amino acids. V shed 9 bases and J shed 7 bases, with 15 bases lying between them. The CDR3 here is CATVGSRHEQYF. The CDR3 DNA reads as TGTGCCACCGTAGGGAGCAGGCATGAGCAGTACTTC.

This CDR3 reads CASSSTGMVYEQYF. CDR3 nucleotide sequence: TGTGCCAGCAGCTCGACAGGGATGGTCTACGAGCAGTACTTC. The rearrangement joins TRBV7-2 to TRBJ2-4; 7 bases are shared with TRBD1. The J call could be wrong; TRBJ2-7 is a better fit for the DNA end. Germline lookup yields CDR1 SGHTA and CDR2 FQGNSA. This CDR3 has 14 amino acids.

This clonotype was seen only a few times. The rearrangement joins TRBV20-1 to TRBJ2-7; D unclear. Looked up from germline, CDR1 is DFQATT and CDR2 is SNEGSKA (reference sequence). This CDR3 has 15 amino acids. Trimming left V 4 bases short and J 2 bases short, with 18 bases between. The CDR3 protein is CSAIRALKGPYEQYF. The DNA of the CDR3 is TGCAGTGCTATCCGGGCCCTGAAAGGCCCCTACGAGCAGTACTTC.